This entry concerns a single TCR beta chain. TCRdb keeps only in-frame clones here, not all; method: immunoSEQ multiplex PCR. The profile shows around 240,000 clones, about 84% of them singletons. The age range of participants was 18 to 89 years, with residence in 20 to 25 US areas. Cohort placement rested on clinical history that participants reported themselves. These data come from a study of blood T cell repertoires in COVID-19. Study information: Some COVID-19 samples were acute and others convalescent; all came from the United States, Italy and Spain. The analysed material was cDNA or gDNA that came from T cells, B-cell-depleted T cells, or PBMCs.

The clonotype comes from a woman aged 50 to 65 who had recovered from COVID-19. The sequencing sample was made of PBMCs or T cells enriched from blood (not recorded which).

CDR3 sequence: CASSAGRYNEQFF. DNA of the CDR3: TGTGCCAGCAGCGCGGGACGCTACAATGAGCAGTTCTTC. The chain links TRBV2 to TRBJ2-1; perhaps TRBD2 as D (6 bases). Per germline, CDR1 SNHLY and CDR2 FYNNEI. The CDR3 covers 13 residues. Trimming cost V 6 bases and J 3 bases, with 9 bases left between them.